This T cell receptor (beta chain) was obtained from a study of blood T cell repertoires in COVID-19. For the study at large: Donors in the United States, Italy and Spain gave samples during acute or convalescent COVID-19.

This CDR3 region has 12 residues. Germline CDR1 reads SNHLY; CDR2 reads FYNNEI. The V and J ends lost 10 bases and 5 bases respectively, with 14 bases between them. Measured with immunoSEQ multiplex PCR; TCRdb has only the in-frame clones, and not every one. In the table there are nearly 200,000 clones, approximately 84% of which are singletons. The chain employs TRBV2 and TRBJ1-2, with D possibly matching TRBD1 (6 bases). The sequence was obtained from a woman in her sixties or seventies with active or convalescent COVID-19. Source material: peripheral blood. The CDR3 loop is CAIEDRTYGYTF. Written as DNA, the CDR3 is TGTGCCATCGAAGACAGGACATATGGCTACACCTTC.